A selection of T cell receptor beta chains follows, all from one sample in a study of blood T cell repertoires in COVID-19. Produced via immunoSEQ multiplex PCR; TCRdb's table is partial and in-frame only. The sample consists of 440,000 or so clones, approximately 91% of them appearing once. Sequencing used peripheral blood. Every receptor here comes from a woman aged 40 to 50 with COVID-19, enrolled during active disease. Both conserved end residues are part of each CDR3. D genes are given only for firm matches. Expanded clones get a size class; other rows say once, few or many, or leave the size out.

J gene: TRBJ2-1; V gene: TRBV7-7; CDR3 length: 15; clone size: -; D gene: TRBD2; CDR3 DNA: TGTGCTAGCAGCACAGGGACTAGCGGGGGAAATGAGCAGTTCTTC; CDR3 protein: CASSTGTSGGNEQFF
J gene: TRBJ2-5; V gene: TRBV5-4; CDR3 length: 13; clone size: -; D gene: -; CDR3 DNA: TGTGCCAGCAGCTTACAGGGCCAAGAGACCCAGTACTTC; CDR3 protein: CASSLQGQETQYF
J gene: TRBJ1-2; V gene: TRBV5-5; CDR3 length: 11; clone size: -; D gene: -; CDR3 DNA: TGTGCCAGCAGCAGGGGTTATGGCTACACCTTC; CDR3 protein: CASSRGYGYTF
J gene: TRBJ2-2; V gene: TRBV27; CDR3 length: 16; clone size: -; D gene: -; CDR3 DNA: TGTGCCAGCAGTTTATCGTGGGCCTCGAACACCGGGGAGCTGTTTTTT; CDR3 protein: CASSLSWASNTGELFF
J gene: TRBJ1-1; V gene: TRBV4-3; CDR3 length: 16; clone size: -; D gene: -; CDR3 DNA: TGCGCCAGCAGCCAAGATGAGGGGAGGGCGAACACTGAAGCTTTCTTT; CDR3 protein: CASSQDEGRANTEAFF
J gene: TRBJ2-7; V gene: TRBV27; CDR3 length: 16; clone size: once; D gene: -; CDR3 DNA: TGTGCCAGCAGTTTATCTGCCGGGGTGTGGGACTACGAGCAGTACTTC; CDR3 protein: CASSLSAGVWDYEQYF
J gene: TRBJ1-2; V gene: TRBV28; CDR3 length: 14; clone size: -; D gene: -; CDR3 DNA: TGTGCCAGCAGTTTCAGGACAGCTAACTATGGCTACACCTTC; CDR3 protein: CASSFRTANYGYTF
J gene: TRBJ1-2; V gene: TRBV2; CDR3 length: 15; clone size: -; D gene: TRBD1; CDR3 DNA: TGTGCCAGCATGTTGGCCGGGACAGGGAGATATGGCTACACCTTC; CDR3 protein: CASMLAGTGRYGYTF
J gene: TRBJ2-7; V gene: TRBV7-8; CDR3 length: 14; clone size: -; D gene: -; CDR3 DNA: TGTGCCAGCAGCCGAGGGGGGACAGTCTACGAGCAGTACTTC; CDR3 protein: CASSRGGTVYEQYF
J gene: TRBJ1-6; V gene: TRBV13; CDR3 length: 14; clone size: -; D gene: -; CDR3 DNA: TGTGCCAGCAGCTTAACAGGGATGAGTTCACCCCTCCACTTT; CDR3 protein: CASSLTGMSSPLHF
J gene: TRBJ1-6; V gene: TRBV6-4; CDR3 length: 15; clone size: -; D gene: -; CDR3 DNA: TGTGCCAGCAGTGTTGTAGCAGGGAATAATTCACCCCTCCACTTT; CDR3 protein: CASSVVAGNNSPLHF
J gene: TRBJ1-1; V gene: TRBV4-1; CDR3 length: 15; clone size: -; D gene: -; CDR3 DNA: TGCGCCAGCAGCCAACCCCCAGGGGCGAACACTGAAGCTTTCTTT; CDR3 protein: CASSQPPGANTEAFF
J gene: TRBJ2-6; V gene: TRBV15; CDR3 length: 18; clone size: -; D gene: TRBD1; CDR3 DNA: TGTGCCACCAGCAGAGCCCTGGGGCAGGGGGACGGGGCCAACGTCCTGACTTTC; CDR3 protein: CATSRALGQGDGANVLTF
J gene: TRBJ2-1; V gene: TRBV11-3; CDR3 length: 16; clone size: -; D gene: TRBD2; CDR3 DNA: TGTGCCAGCAGCTTAGAACTAGCGGGGGACTACAATGAGCAGTTCTTC; CDR3 protein: CASSLELAGDYNEQFF
J gene: TRBJ1-3; V gene: TRBV5-8; CDR3 length: 14; clone size: -; D gene: -; CDR3 DNA: TGTGCCAGCAGCCTGGGTCGCTCTGGAAACACCATATATTTT; CDR3 protein: CASSLGRSGNTIYF
J gene: TRBJ1-1; V gene: TRBV12-3/TRBV12-4; CDR3 length: 13; clone size: -; D gene: TRBD1; CDR3 DNA: TGTGCCAGCAGTTTGAACAGGGGGGCTGAAGCTTTCTTT; CDR3 protein: CASSLNRGAEAFF
J gene: TRBJ1-1; V gene: TRBV20-1; CDR3 length: 11; clone size: few; D gene: TRBD1; CDR3 DNA: TGCAGTGCGCAGGGACAGGATAGTGCTTTCTTT; CDR3 protein: CSAQGQDSAFF
J gene: TRBJ1-5; V gene: TRBV11-2; CDR3 length: 16; clone size: -; D gene: TRBD1; CDR3 DNA: TGTGCCAGCAGCTTGGGGGGACAGGGAAGCAATCAGCCCCAGCATTTT; CDR3 protein: CASSLGGQGSNQPQHF
J gene: TRBJ1-5; V gene: TRBV7-9; CDR3 length: 14; clone size: once; D gene: -; CDR3 DNA: TGTGCCAGCAGCTTATATGGCAGCAATCAGCCCCAGCATTTT; CDR3 protein: CASSLYGSNQPQHF
J gene: TRBJ1-4; V gene: TRBV25-1; CDR3 length: 12; clone size: -; D gene: -; CDR3 DNA: TGTGCCAGCAGTTGGGGGGTTGAAAAACTGTTTTTT; CDR3 protein: CASSWGVEKLFF
J gene: TRBJ1-2; V gene: TRBV9; CDR3 length: 15; clone size: few; D gene: -; CDR3 DNA: TGTGCCAGCAGCACCCGACAGGCCACTTTAACTGGCTACACCTTC; CDR3 protein: CASSTRQATLTGYTF
J gene: TRBJ2-7; V gene: TRBV20-1; CDR3 length: 11; clone size: -; D gene: -; CDR3 DNA: TGCAGTGCTAGGGCCGTTAAGGAGCAGTACTTC; CDR3 protein: CSARAVKEQYF
J gene: TRBJ1-6; V gene: TRBV5-1; CDR3 length: 14; clone size: once; D gene: -; CDR3 DNA: TGCGCCAGCAGCCAGGGTGGGTATAATTCACCCCTCCACTTT; CDR3 protein: CASSQGGYNSPLHF
J gene: TRBJ2-1; V gene: TRBV27; CDR3 length: 11; clone size: -; D gene: -; CDR3 DNA: TGTGCCAGCAGGGGGGGCAATGAGCAGTTCTTC; CDR3 protein: CASRGGNEQFF
J gene: TRBJ1-5; V gene: TRBV9; CDR3 length: 13; clone size: -; D gene: -; CDR3 DNA: TGTGCCAGCAGCCGCGGGGGATTACAGCCCCAGCATTTT; CDR3 protein: CASSRGGLQPQHF
J gene: TRBJ2-7; V gene: TRBV6-5; CDR3 length: 15; clone size: -; D gene: TRBD2; CDR3 DNA: TGTGCCAGCAGTAGACTAGCGGGGGGGAATTACGAGCAGTACTTC; CDR3 protein: CASSRLAGGNYEQYF
J gene: TRBJ2-1; V gene: TRBV4-3; CDR3 length: 18; clone size: -; D gene: -; CDR3 DNA: TGCGCCAGCAGCCAAGATCTTTCACGGACTCCTCCCTACAATGAGCAGTTCTTC; CDR3 protein: CASSQDLSRTPPYNEQFF
J gene: TRBJ1-1; V gene: TRBV30; CDR3 length: 13; clone size: -; D gene: -; CDR3 DNA: TGTGCCTGGAGTGTCGGGGGTCGGGGTGAAGCTTTCTTT; CDR3 protein: CAWSVGGRGEAFF
J gene: TRBJ1-4; V gene: TRBV4-3; CDR3 length: 14; clone size: -; D gene: -; CDR3 DNA: TGCGCCAGCAGCCAAGGCAGGGATAACGAAAAACTGTTTTTT; CDR3 protein: CASSQGRDNEKLFF
J gene: TRBJ2-5; V gene: TRBV20-1; CDR3 length: 10; clone size: -; D gene: -; CDR3 DNA: TGCAGTGCTTTCAAAGAGACCCAGTACTTC; CDR3 protein: CSAFKETQYF
J gene: TRBJ1-4; V gene: TRBV24-1; CDR3 length: 16; clone size: once; D gene: TRBD1; CDR3 DNA: TGTGCCACCAGTCAAGGGGGCGCTGACAGGAATGAAAAACTGTTTTTT; CDR3 protein: CATSQGGADRNEKLFF
J gene: TRBJ2-3; V gene: TRBV5-5; CDR3 length: 19; clone size: -; D gene: -; CDR3 DNA: TGTGCCAGCAGCTTGGAAATAGTCGAGATATCGAGCGCCTTCGATACGCAGTATTTT; CDR3 protein: CASSLEIVEISSAFDTQYF
J gene: TRBJ2-1; V gene: TRBV4-2; CDR3 length: 15; clone size: once; D gene: TRBD2; CDR3 DNA: TGTGCCAGCAGCCACACTAGCGGGGGTTACAATGAGCAGTTCTTC; CDR3 protein: CASSHTSGGYNEQFF
J gene: TRBJ1-2; V gene: TRBV28; CDR3 length: 11; clone size: -; D gene: -; CDR3 DNA: TGTGCCAGCGCCGAGTACTATGGCTACACCTTC; CDR3 protein: CASAEYYGYTF
J gene: TRBJ2-7; V gene: TRBV27; CDR3 length: 11; clone size: once; D gene: -; CDR3 DNA: TGTGCCAGCAGTTTTATCCCCGAGCAGTACTTC; CDR3 protein: CASSFIPEQYF
J gene: TRBJ1-2; V gene: TRBV7-9; CDR3 length: 14; clone size: -; D gene: -; CDR3 DNA: TGTGCCAGCAGCTCCGGACTGTTATTCTATGGCTACACCTTC; CDR3 protein: CASSSGLLFYGYTF
J gene: TRBJ1-1; V gene: TRBV7-2; CDR3 length: 13; clone size: -; D gene: -; CDR3 DNA: TGTGCCACACACCCGGGGGGCAACACTGAAGCTTTCTTT; CDR3 protein: CATHPGGNTEAFF
J gene: TRBJ2-1; V gene: TRBV7-2; CDR3 length: 15; clone size: -; D gene: TRBD2; CDR3 DNA: TGTGCCAGCAGCTTAGTTAGCGGGAGGGCCGATGAGCAGTTCTTC; CDR3 protein: CASSLVSGRADEQFF
J gene: TRBJ2-2; V gene: TRBV28; CDR3 length: 19; clone size: few; D gene: TRBD2; CDR3 DNA: TGTGCCAGCAGTTTAAGGGAGAGGGCTAGCGGGTGGAACACCGGGGAGCTGTTTTTT; CDR3 protein: CASSLRERASGWNTGELFF
J gene: TRBJ2-7; V gene: TRBV5-5; CDR3 length: 14; clone size: -; D gene: -; CDR3 DNA: TGTGCCAGCAGCCCCGTCGGACAGACGTACGAGCAGTACTTC; CDR3 protein: CASSPVGQTYEQYF
J gene: TRBJ2-1; V gene: TRBV5-6; CDR3 length: 16; clone size: -; D gene: TRBD2; CDR3 DNA: TGTGCCAGCAGCTTCCGGACTAGCGGGCTTAACAATGAGCAGTTCTTC; CDR3 protein: CASSFRTSGLNNEQFF
J gene: TRBJ1-6; V gene: TRBV6-2/TRBV6-3; CDR3 length: 14; clone size: -; D gene: -; CDR3 DNA: TGTGCCAGCAGCCCCACAGGGCCGCGTTCACCCCTCCACTTT; CDR3 protein: CASSPTGPRSPLHF
J gene: TRBJ2-6; V gene: TRBV6-6; CDR3 length: 16; clone size: few; D gene: TRBD1; CDR3 DNA: TGTGCCAGCAGGGACAGGCCTTCCTCTGGGGCCAACGTCCTGACTTTC; CDR3 protein: CASRDRPSSGANVLTF
J gene: TRBJ1-6; V gene: TRBV28; CDR3 length: 14; clone size: -; D gene: -; CDR3 DNA: TGTGCCAGCAGTTTAGGAGTAAGTTATTCACCCCTCCACTTT; CDR3 protein: CASSLGVSYSPLHF
J gene: TRBJ2-1; V gene: TRBV3-1/TRBV3-2; CDR3 length: 11; clone size: -; D gene: -; CDR3 DNA: TGTGCCAGCAGCCAGACACAGGAGCAGTTCTTC; CDR3 protein: CASSQTQEQFF
J gene: TRBJ1-1; V gene: TRBV10-3; CDR3 length: 15; clone size: -; D gene: -; CDR3 DNA: TGTGCCATCAGTGAGCCAGGGAACAGTCGGACTGAAGCTTTCTTT; CDR3 protein: CAISEPGNSRTEAFF
J gene: TRBJ1-3; V gene: TRBV12-5; CDR3 length: 17; clone size: -; D gene: -; CDR3 DNA: TGTGCTAGTGGTTTGGCCGGATCGACACAGTCGGCATCCACCATATATTTT; CDR3 protein: CASGLAGSTQSASTIYF
J gene: TRBJ1-1; V gene: TRBV30; CDR3 length: 12; clone size: few; D gene: -; CDR3 DNA: TGTGCCTGGATTCGGGTACGGGTTGAAGCTTTCTTT; CDR3 protein: CAWIRVRVEAFF
J gene: TRBJ2-2; V gene: TRBV19; CDR3 length: 16; clone size: once; D gene: TRBD2; CDR3 DNA: TGTGCCAGTCATCTAGCGGGGGCGAGTGAGACCGGGGAGCTGTTTTTT; CDR3 protein: CASHLAGASETGELFF
J gene: TRBJ1-1; V gene: TRBV18; CDR3 length: 16; clone size: -; D gene: -; CDR3 DNA: TGTGCCAGCTCACAGTCCTTAGGGGACATGAACACTGAAGCTTTCTTT; CDR3 protein: CASSQSLGDMNTEAFF
J gene: TRBJ1-2; V gene: TRBV18; CDR3 length: 12; clone size: -; D gene: -; CDR3 DNA: TGTGCCAGCTCAACCGGGGGGTCTGACTACACCTTC; CDR3 protein: CASSTGGSDYTF
J gene: TRBJ1-2; V gene: TRBV4-3; CDR3 length: 14; clone size: -; D gene: TRBD1; CDR3 DNA: TGCGCCAGCAGCCAAGATTTGACAGGGTACGGCTACACCTTC; CDR3 protein: CASSQDLTGYGYTF
J gene: TRBJ2-7; V gene: TRBV6-5; CDR3 length: 13; clone size: -; D gene: TRBD1; CDR3 DNA: TGTGCCAGCAAGGACAGGCAAGCCTACGAGCAGTACTTC; CDR3 protein: CASKDRQAYEQYF
J gene: TRBJ2-3; V gene: TRBV28; CDR3 length: 17; clone size: -; D gene: TRBD2; CDR3 DNA: TGTGCCAGCAGGGGCTGGGGCGGGAGGGCCGGCACAGATACGCAGTATTTT; CDR3 protein: CASRGWGGRAGTDTQYF